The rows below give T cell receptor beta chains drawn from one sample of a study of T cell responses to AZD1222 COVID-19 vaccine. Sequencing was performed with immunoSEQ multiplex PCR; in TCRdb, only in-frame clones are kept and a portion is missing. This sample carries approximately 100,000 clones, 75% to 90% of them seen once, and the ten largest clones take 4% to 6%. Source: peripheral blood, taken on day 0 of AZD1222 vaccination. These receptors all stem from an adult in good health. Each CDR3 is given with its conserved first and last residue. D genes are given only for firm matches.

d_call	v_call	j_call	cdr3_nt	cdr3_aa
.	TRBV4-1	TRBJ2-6	TGCGCCAGCAGCCAAGATAACTCTGGGGCCAACGTCCTGACTTTC	CASSQDNSGANVLTF
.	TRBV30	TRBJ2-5	TGTGCCTGGAGTGTTGACAGCAGTTTCCAAGAGACCCAGTACTTC	CAWSVDSSFQETQYF
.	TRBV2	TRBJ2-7	TGTGCCAGCAGTTTAGCGGCCACCTACGAGCAGTACTTC	CASSLAATYEQYF
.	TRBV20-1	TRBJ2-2	TGCAGTGCTAGAAACACCGGGGAGCTGTTTTTT	CSARNTGELFF
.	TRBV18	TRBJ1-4	TGTGCCAGCTCACCGGAGGCGGGGGAAAAACTGTTTTTT	CASSPEAGEKLFF
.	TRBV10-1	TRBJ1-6	TGCGCCAGCTCGGGGGAGTTGGGGAATTCACCCCTCCACTTT	CASSGELGNSPLHF
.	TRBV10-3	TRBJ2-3	TGTGCCATCAGTGAGTCGGGAGCAAGCACAGATACGCAGTATTTT	CAISESGASTDTQYF
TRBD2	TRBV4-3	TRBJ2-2	TGCGCCAGCAGCCAAGATCCAGCGGGGGGCGACGCGAACACCGGGGAGCTGTTTTTT	CASSQDPAGGDANTGELFF
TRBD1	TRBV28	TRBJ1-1	TGTGCCAGCAGTTTACCGACAGGGGGCGGTGAAGCTTTCTTT	CASSLPTGGGEAFF
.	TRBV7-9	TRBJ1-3	TGTGCCAGCGGGCCTGACCTCTCTGGAAACACCATATATTTT	CASGPDLSGNTIYF
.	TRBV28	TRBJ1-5	TGTGCCAGCGGCCTCTTCGGGCAGCCCCAGCATTTT	CASGLFGQPQHF
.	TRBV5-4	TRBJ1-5	TGTGCCAGCAGCTTGGACCCCGGGCCTAATCAGCCCCAGCATTTT	CASSLDPGPNQPQHF
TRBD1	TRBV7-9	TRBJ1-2	TGTGCCAGCAGCAGCCGGGACAGGCAACCTCATGGCTACACCTTC	CASSSRDRQPHGYTF
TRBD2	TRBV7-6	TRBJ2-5	TGTGCCAGCAGCTTAGCAGGGACTAGTTCGTCGCAAGAGACCCAGTACTTC	CASSLAGTSSSQETQYF
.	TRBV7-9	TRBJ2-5	TGTGCCAGCAGACCCGCCCGACGGCAAGAGACCCAGTACTTC	CASRPARRQETQYF
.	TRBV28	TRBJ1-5	TGTGCCAGCGGGCAGGGGAAACAGCCCCAGCATTTT	CASGQGKQPQHF
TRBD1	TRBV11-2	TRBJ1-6	TGTGCCAGCAGCTGGGACAGAAATTCACCCCTCCACTTT	CASSWDRNSPLHF
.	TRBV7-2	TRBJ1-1	TGTGCCAGCAGCTTCTCGACGGATACAATGGCTTTCTTT	CASSFSTDTMAFF
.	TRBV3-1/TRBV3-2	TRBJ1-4	TGTGCCAGCAGCCAAGCGAAACAGGTTAATGAAAAACTGTTTTTT	CASSQAKQVNEKLFF
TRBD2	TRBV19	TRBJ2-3	TGTGCCAGTAGTTTTAGCGGGAGGACAGATACGCAGTATTTT	CASSFSGRTDTQYF
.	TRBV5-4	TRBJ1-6	TGTGCCAGCAGCGCCGCACGGGGAACTGATTCACCCCTCCACTTT	CASSAARGTDSPLHF
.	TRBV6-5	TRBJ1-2	TGTGCCAGCAGTACCCGTGGGGGGGGAGCCTATGGCTACACCTTC	CASSTRGGGAYGYTF